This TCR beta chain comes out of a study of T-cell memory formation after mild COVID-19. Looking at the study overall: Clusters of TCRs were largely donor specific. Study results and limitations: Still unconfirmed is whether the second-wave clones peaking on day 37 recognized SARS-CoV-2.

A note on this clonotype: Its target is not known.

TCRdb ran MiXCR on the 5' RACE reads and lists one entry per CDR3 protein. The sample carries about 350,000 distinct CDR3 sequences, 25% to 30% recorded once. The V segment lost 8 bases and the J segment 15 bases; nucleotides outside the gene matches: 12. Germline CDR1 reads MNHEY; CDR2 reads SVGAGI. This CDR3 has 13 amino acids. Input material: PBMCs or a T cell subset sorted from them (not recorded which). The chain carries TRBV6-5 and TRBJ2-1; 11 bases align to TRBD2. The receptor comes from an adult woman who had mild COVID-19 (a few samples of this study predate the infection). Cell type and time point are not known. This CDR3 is CASCPLAGGEWFF. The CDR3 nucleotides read TGTGCCAGCTGCCCGCTAGCGGGGGGCGAGTGGTTCTTC.